This TCR beta chain was identified in a study of identifying expanded T cells in peripheral blood. Germline values: CDR1 KGHSH, CDR2 LQKENI. There are 16 residues in the CDR3. V was clipped by 3 bases and J by 4 bases, with 16 bases between them. TCRdb keeps only in-frame clones here, not all; method: immunoSEQ multiplex PCR. The sample records over 100,000 clones, roughly 90% being singletons. The chain combines TRBV18 with TRBJ1-5; possible D gene TRBD1, 5 bases. The sample consisted of blood. The clonotype was recovered from a person aged 18 to 70 in good health. The CDR3 DNA reads TGTGCCAGCTCACCCGACCAGGGACTACCTAATCAGCCCCAGCATTTT. The encoded protein is CASSPDQGLPNQPQHF. The full variable domain, completed using reference TRBV18 and TRBJ1-5, is NAGVMQNPRHLVRRRGQEARLRCSPMKGHSHVYWYRQLPEEGLKFMVYLQKENIIDESGMPKERFSAEFPKEGPSILRIQQVVRGDSAAYFCASSPDQGLPNQPQHFGDGTRLSIL.